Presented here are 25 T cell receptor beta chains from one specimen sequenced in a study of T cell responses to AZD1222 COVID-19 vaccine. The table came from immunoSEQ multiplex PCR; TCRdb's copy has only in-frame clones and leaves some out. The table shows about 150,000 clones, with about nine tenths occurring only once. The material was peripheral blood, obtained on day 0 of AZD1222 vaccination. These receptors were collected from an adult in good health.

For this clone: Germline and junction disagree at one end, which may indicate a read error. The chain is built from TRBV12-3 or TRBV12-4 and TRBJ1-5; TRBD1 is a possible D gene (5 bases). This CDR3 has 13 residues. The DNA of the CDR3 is TGTGCCAGCAGGTTAGGGGGCAATCAGCCCCAGCATTTT. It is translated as CASRLGGNQPQHF.

The CDR3 DNA reads as TGTGCCAGCAGCCATAGCGGAGGGGCCTACGAGCAGTACTTC. Amino acids: CASSHSGGAYEQYF. The chain has TRBV14 and TRBJ2-7; weak D call: TRBD2 (6 bases). V lost 3 bases to trimming and J lost 2 bases, with 11 bases between them. Germline V gene sequence: CDR1 SGHDN, CDR2 FVKESK. The CDR3 is 14 amino acids.

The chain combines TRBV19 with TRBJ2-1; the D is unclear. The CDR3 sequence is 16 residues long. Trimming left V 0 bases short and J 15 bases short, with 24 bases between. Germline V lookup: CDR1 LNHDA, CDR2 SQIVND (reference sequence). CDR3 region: CASSIDCVSVCLRRFF. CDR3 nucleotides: TGTGCCAGTAGTATAGACTGCGTCTCTGTCTGTTTACGTAGGTTCTTC.

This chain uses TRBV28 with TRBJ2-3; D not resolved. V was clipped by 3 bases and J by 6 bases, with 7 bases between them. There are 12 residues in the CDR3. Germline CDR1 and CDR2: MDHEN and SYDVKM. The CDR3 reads CASSFWRDTQYF. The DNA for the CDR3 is TGTGCCAGCAGTTTCTGGCGGGATACGCAGTATTTT. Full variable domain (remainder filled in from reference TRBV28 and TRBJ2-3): DVKVTQSSRYLVKRTGEKVFLECVQDMDHENMFWYRQDPGLGLRLIYFSYDVKMKEKGDIPEGYSVSREKKERFSLILESASTNQTSMYLCASSFWRDTQYFGPGTRLTVL.

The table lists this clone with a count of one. The CDR3 nucleotides are TGTGCCAGCAGCTTAGCCTCCTTCGAGACCCAGTACTTC. Its translation is CASSLASFETQYF. The chain couples TRBV11-1 to TRBJ2-5; D unresolved. This CDR3 has 13 amino acids. Germline V gene sequence: CDR1 SGHAT, CDR2 FQDESV (reference sequence). V dropped 0 bases and J dropped 5 bases, with 7 bases sitting between them.

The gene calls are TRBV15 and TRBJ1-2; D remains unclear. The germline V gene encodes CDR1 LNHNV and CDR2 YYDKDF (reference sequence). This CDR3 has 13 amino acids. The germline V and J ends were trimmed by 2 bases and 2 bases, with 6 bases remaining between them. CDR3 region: CATSRQTNYGYTF. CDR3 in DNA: TGTGCCACCAGCAGACAAACCAACTATGGCTACACCTTC.

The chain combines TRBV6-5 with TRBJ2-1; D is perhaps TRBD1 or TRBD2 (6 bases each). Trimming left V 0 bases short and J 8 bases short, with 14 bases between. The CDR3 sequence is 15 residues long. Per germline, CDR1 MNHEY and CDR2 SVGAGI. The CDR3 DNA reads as TGTGCCAGCAGTTACTCGAAGGGGGGAAGCGATGAGCAGTTCTTC. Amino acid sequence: CASSYSKGGSDEQFF.

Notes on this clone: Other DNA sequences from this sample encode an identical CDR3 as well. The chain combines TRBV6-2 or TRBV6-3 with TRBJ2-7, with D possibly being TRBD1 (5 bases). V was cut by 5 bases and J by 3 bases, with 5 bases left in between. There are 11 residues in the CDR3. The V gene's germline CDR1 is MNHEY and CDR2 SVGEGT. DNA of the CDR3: TGTGCCAGCAGTGACAGCTACGAGCAGTACTTC. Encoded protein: CASSDSYEQYF.

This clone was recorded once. CDR3 region: CASRRQGIWYGYTF. CDR3 nucleotides: TGTGCCAGCAGGAGACAGGGGATCTGGTATGGCTACACCTTC. V and J are TRBV6-5 and TRBJ1-2, with TRBD1 matching over 8 bases. V shed 6 bases and J 5 bases; nucleotides not matched to a gene: 8. The CDR3 is made up of 14 amino acids. CDR1 is MNHEY and CDR2 is SVGAGI in the germline V gene.

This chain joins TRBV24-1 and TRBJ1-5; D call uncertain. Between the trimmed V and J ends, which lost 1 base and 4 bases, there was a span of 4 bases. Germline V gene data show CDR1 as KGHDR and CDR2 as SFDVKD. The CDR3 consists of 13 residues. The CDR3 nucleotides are TGTGCCACCAGTGATTTTCTAAATCAGCCCCAGCATTTT. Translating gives CATSDFLNQPQHF.

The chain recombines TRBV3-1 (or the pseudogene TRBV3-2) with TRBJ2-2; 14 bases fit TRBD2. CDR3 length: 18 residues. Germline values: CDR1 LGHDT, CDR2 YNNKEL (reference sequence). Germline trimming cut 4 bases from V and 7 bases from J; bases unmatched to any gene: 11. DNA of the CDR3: TGTGCCAGCAGCCCGGGACTAGCGGGGGAGGTGGCGGTCGGGGAGCTGTTTTTT. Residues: CASSPGLAGEVAVGELFF.

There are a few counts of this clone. CDR3 sequence reads: CASSQTDRGLKNGREMNTEAFF. The CDR3 coding sequence is TGTGCCAGCAGCCAGACGGACAGGGGGTTAAAAAATGGGAGAGAGATGAACACTGAAGCTTTCTTT. The rearrangement joins TRBV4-2 to TRBJ1-1; 10 bases are shared with TRBD1. Germline CDR1 and CDR2: LGHNA and YNFKEQ. V gave up 3 bases and J gave up 0 bases; unmatched junction bases: 22. The CDR3 has 22 amino acids.

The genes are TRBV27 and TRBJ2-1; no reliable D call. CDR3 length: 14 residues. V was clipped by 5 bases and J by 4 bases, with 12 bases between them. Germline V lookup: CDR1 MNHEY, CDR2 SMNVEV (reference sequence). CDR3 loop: CASSGYDGYNEQFF. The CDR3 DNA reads TGTGCCAGCAGTGGCTACGACGGATACAATGAGCAGTTCTTC.

DNA for the CDR3: TGTGCCAGCAGCTTAGGAGCAGGCACAGATACGCAGTATTTT. It encodes CASSLGAGTDTQYF. The gene calls are TRBV7-9 and TRBJ2-3; D remains ambiguous. The CDR3 consists of 14 residues. Germline-derived CDR1 and CDR2 are SEHNR and FQNEAQ (reference sequence). The germline V and J ends were trimmed by 1 base and 1 base, with 6 bases remaining between them. Filled out from reference TRBV7-9 and TRBJ2-3, the complete variable domain reads DTGVSQNPRHKITKRGQNVTFRCDPISEHNRLYWYRQTLGQGPEFLTYFQNEAQLEKSRLLSDRFSAERPKGSFSTLEIQRTEQGDSAMYLCASSLGAGTDTQYFGPGTRLTVL.

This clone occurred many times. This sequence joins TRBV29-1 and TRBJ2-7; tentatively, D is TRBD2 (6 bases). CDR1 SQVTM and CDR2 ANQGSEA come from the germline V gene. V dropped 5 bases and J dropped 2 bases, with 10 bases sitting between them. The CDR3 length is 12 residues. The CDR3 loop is CSVLRGTYEQYF. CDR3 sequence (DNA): TGCAGCGTTTTGCGGGGCACCTACGAGCAGTACTTC.

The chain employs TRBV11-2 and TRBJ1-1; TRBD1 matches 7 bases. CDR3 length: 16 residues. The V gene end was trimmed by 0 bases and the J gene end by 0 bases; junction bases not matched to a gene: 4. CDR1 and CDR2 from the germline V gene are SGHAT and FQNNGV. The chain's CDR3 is CASSLEARGMNTEAFF. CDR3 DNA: TGTGCCAGCAGCTTAGAGGCCAGGGGGATGAACACTGAAGCTTTCTTT.

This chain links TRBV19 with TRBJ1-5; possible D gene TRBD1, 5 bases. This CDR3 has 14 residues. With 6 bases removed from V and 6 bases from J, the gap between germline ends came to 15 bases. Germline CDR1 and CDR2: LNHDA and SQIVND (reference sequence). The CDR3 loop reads CASSVTGGSQPQHF. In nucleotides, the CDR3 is TGTGCCAGTAGCGTTACAGGCGGCAGTCAGCCCCAGCATTTT.

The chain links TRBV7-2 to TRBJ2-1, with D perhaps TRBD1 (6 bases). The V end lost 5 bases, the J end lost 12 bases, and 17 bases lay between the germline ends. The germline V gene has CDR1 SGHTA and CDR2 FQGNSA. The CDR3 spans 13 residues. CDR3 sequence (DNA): TGTGCCAGCAGCACTGGGGTGACAGGAAGGCAGTTCTTC. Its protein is CASSTGVTGRQFF.

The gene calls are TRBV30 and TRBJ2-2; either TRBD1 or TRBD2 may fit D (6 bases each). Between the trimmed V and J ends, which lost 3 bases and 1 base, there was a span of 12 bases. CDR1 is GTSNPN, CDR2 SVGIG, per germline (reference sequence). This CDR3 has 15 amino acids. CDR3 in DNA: TGTGCCTGGAGGAGGGGGGCAGGGAACACCGGGGAGCTGTTTTTT. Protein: CAWRRGAGNTGELFF.

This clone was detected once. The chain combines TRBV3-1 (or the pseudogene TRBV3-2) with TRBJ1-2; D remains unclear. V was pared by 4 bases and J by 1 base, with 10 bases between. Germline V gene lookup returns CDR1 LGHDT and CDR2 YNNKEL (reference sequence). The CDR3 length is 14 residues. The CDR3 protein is CASSPEFVNYGYTF. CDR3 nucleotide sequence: TGTGCCAGCAGCCCGGAATTCGTTAACTATGGCTACACCTTC.

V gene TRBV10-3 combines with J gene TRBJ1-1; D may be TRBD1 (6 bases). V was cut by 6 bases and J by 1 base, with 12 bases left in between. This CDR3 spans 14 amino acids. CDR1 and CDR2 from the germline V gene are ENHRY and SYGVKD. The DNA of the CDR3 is TGTGCCATCAGCCCAGGGGCGCAGAACACTGAAGCTTTCTTT. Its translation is CAISPGAQNTEAFF.

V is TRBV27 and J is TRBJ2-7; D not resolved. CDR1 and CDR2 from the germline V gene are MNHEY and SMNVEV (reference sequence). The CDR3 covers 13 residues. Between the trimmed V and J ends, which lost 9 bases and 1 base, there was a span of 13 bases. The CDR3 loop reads CASGPLGSYEQYF. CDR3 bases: TGTGCCAGTGGACCCCTGGGGTCCTACGAGCAGTACTTC.

The CDR3 spells CATAELADTQYF. In DNA, the CDR3 is TGTGCCACCGCCGAACTAGCAGATACGCAGTATTTT. The rearrangement joins TRBV27 to TRBJ2-3, with D maybe TRBD2 (5 bases). V lost 10 bases and J lost 4, with 12 bases in between. The CDR3 spans 12 residues. The V gene's germline CDR1 is MNHEY and CDR2 SMNVEV (reference sequence).

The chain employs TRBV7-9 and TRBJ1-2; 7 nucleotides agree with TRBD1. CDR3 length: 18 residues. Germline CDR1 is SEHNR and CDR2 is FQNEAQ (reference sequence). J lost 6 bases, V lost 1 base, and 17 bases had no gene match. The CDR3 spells CASSLGGTVLSSLNGYTF. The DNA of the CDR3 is TGTGCCAGCAGCTTAGGTGGGACAGTCCTCAGTTCGTTAAATGGCTACACCTTC.

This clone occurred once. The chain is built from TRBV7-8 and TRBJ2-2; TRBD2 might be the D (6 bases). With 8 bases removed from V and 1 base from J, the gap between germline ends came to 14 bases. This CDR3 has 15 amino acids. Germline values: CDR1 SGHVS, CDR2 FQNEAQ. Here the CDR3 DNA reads TGTGCCAGCGGTGATAGCGGACTGAACACCGGGGAGCTGTTTTTT. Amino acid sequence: CASGDSGLNTGELFF.